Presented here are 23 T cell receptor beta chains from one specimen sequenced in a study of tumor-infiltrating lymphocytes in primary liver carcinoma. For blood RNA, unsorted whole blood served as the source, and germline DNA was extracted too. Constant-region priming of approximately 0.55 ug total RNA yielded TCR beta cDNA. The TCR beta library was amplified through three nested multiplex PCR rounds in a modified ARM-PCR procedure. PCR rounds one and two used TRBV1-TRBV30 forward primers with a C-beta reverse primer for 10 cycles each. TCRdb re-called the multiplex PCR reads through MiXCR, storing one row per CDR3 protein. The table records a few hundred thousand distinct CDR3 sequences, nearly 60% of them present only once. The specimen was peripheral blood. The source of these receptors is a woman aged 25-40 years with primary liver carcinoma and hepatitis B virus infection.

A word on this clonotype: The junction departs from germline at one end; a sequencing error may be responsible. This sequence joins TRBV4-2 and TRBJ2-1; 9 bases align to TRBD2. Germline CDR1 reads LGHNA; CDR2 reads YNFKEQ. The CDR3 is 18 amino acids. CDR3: CASSQEGSSGKQYNEQFF. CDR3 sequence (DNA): TGTGCCAGTAGCCAAGAGGGGTCTAGCGGGAAGCAATACAATGAGCAGTTCTTC.

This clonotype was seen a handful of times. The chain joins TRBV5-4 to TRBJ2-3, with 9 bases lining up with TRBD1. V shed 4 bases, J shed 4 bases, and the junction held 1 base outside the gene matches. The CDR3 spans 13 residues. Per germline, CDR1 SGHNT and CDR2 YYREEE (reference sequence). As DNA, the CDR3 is TGTGCCAGCAGCCGGGACAGGGCAGATACGCAGTATTTT. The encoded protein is CASSRDRADTQYF.

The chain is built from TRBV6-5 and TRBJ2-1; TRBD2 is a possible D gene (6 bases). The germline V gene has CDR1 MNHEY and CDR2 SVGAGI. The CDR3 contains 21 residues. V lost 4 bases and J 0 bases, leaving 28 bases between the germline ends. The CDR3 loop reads CASSLTGTGGREESSYNEQFF. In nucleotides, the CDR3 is TGTGCCAGCAGTTTAACCGGGACTGGCGGGCGAGAGGAGAGCTCCTACAATGAGCAGTTCTTC.

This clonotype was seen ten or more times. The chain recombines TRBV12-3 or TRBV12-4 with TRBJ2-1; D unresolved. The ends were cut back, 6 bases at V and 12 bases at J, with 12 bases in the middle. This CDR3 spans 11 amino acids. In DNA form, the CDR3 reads TGTGCCAGCAGAGAATTGAACGCGCAGTTCTTC. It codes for CASRELNAQFF.

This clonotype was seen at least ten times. The CDR3 loop reads CASSPGAGGPKNIQYF. In DNA, the CDR3 is TGTGCCAGCAGCCCCGGGGCCGGGGGGCCCAAAAACATTCAGTACTTC. The chain recombines TRBV5-5 with TRBJ2-4, with D possibly TRBD2 on 7 matching bases. The germline V gene has CDR1 SGHKS and CDR2 YYEKEE (reference sequence). Trimming stripped 4 bases from V and 2 bases from J, with 16 bases between. CDR3 length: 16 amino acids.

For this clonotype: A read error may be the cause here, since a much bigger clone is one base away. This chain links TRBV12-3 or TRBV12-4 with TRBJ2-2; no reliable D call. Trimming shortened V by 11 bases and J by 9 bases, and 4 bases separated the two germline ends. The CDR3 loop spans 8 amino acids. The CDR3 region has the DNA TGTGCCGAACGGGAGCTGTTTTTT. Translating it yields CAERELFF.

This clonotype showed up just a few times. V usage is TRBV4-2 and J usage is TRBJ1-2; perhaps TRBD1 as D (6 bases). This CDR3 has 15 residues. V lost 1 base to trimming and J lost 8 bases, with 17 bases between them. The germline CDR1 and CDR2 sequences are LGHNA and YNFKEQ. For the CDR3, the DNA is TGTGCCAGCAGCCAAGGCGTTGCAGGGGCAGGGGGCTACACCTTC. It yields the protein CASSQGVAGAGGYTF.

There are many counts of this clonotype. The CDR3: CASSPDVITDTQYF. CDR3 nucleotides: TGTGCCAGCAGCCCGGACGTCATTACAGATACGCAGTATTTT. This rearrangement joins TRBV5-4 to TRBJ2-3; D not resolved. Trimming pared 4 bases from V and 3 bases from J, leaving 12 bases between. The CDR3 sequence is 14 residues long. Germline V gene sequence: CDR1 SGHNT, CDR2 YYREEE (reference sequence).

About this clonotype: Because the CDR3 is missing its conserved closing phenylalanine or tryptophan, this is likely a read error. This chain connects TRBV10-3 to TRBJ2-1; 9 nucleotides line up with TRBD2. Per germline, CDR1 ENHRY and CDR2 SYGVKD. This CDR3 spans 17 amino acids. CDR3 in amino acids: CATSESLAGEEYNEQFL. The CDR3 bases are TGTGCCACCAGTGAGTCTTTAGCGGGAGAAGAGTACAATGAGCAGTTCCTC.

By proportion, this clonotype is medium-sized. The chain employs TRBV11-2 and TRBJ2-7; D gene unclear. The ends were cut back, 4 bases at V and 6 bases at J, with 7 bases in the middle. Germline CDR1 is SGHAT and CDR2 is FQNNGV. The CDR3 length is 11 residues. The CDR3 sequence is CASSSLLEQYF. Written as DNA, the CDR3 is TGTGCCAGCAGCTCCCTTCTCGAGCAGTACTTC.

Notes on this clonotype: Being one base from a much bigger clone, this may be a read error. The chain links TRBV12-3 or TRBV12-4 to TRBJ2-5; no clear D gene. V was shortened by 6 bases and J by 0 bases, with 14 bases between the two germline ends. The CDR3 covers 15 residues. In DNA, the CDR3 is TGTGCCAGCAGCTCAAATAACTGGAACCAAGAGACCCAGTACTTC. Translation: CASSSNNWNQETQYF.

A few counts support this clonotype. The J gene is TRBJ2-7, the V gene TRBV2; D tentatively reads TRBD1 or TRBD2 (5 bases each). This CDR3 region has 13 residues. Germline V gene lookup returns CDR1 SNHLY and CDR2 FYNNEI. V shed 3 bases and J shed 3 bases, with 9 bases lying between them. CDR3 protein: CASSDGDLYEQYF. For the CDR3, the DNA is TGTGCCAGCAGTGACGGGGACCTCTACGAGCAGTACTTC.

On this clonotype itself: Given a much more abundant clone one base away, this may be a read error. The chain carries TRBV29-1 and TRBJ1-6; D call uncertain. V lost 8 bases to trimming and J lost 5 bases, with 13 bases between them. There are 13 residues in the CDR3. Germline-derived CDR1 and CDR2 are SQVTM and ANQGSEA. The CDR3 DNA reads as TGCAGCATGGGTGACGGGGATAATTCACCCCTCCACTTT. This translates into CSMGDGDNSPLHF.

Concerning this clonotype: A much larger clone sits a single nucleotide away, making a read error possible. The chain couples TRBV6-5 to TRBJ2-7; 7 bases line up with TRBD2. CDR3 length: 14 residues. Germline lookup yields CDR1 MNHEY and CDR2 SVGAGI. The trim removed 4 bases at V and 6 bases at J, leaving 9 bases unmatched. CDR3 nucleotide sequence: TGTGCCAGCAGTTTTCGGGAGGAAAGCTTCGAGCAGTACTTC. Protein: CASSFREESFEQYF.

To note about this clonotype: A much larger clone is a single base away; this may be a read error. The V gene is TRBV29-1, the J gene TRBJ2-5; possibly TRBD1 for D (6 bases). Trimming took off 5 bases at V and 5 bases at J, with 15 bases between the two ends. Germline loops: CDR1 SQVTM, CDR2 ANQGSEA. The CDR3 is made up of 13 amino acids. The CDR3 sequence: CSVPRGGLETQYF. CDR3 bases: TGCAGCGTTCCGAGAGGGGGATTGGAGACCCAGTACTTC.

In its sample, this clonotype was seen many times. The chain's CDR3 is CASSQVTSGSPLHF. The CDR3 DNA sequence: TGCGCCAGCAGCCAAGTCACCAGCGGTTCACCCCTCCACTTT. V gene TRBV4-3 combines with J gene TRBJ1-6, with D unclear. CDR3 size: 14 residues. Germline V gene sequence: CDR1 LGHNA, CDR2 YSLEER. V dropped 1 base and J dropped 9 bases, with 10 bases sitting between them.

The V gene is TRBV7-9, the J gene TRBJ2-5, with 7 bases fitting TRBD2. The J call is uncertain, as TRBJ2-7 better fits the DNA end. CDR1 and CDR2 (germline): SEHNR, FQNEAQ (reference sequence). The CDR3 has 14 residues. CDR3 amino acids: CASSSEGRAYEQYF. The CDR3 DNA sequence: TGTGCCAGCAGCTCTGAGGGGAGGGCCTACGAGCAGTACTTC.

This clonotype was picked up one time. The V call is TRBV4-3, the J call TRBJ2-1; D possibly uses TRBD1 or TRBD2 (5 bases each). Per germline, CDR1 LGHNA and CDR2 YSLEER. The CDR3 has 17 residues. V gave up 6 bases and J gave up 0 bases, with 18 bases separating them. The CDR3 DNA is TGCGCCAGCAGTCAGGATAGGGGAGTTAGCTCCTACAATGAGCAGTTCTTC. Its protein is CASSQDRGVSSYNEQFF.

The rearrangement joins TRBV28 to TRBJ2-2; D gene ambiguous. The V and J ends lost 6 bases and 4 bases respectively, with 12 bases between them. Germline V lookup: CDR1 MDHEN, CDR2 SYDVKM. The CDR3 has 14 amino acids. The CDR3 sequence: CASRYPVGTGELFF. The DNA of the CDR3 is TGTGCCAGCAGGTACCCGGTGGGCACCGGGGAGCTGTTTTTT. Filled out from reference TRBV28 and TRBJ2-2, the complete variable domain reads DVKVTQSSRYLVKRTGEKVFLECVQDMDHENMFWYRQDPGLGLRLIYFSYDVKMKEKGDIPEGYSVSREKKERFSLILESASTNQTSMYLCASRYPVGTGELFFGEGSRLTVL.

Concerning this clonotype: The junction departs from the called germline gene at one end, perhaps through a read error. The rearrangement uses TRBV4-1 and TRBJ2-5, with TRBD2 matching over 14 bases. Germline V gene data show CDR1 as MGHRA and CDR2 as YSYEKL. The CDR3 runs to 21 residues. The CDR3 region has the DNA TGCTCCAGCAACCAAGATCCTCCGACTAGCGGGAGGGCCTGGTGGCAAGAGACCCAGTACTTC. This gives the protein CSSNQDPPTSGRAWWQETQYF.

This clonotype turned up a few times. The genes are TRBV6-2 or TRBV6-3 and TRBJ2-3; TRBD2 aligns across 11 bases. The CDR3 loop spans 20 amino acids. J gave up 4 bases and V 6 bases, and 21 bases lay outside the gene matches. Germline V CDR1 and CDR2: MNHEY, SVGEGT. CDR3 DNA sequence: TGTGCCAGCAGCCCCGCCCACAGACTAGCGGGATTTACTAATCCAGATACGCAGTATTTT. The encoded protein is CASSPAHRLAGFTNPDTQYF.

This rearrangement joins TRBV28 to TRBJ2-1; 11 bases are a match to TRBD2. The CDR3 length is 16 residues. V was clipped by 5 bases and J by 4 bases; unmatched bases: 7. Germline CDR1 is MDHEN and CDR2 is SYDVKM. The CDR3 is CASSGTSGPPYNEQFF. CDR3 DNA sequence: TGTGCCAGCAGTGGGACTAGCGGACCACCTTACAATGAGCAGTTCTTC.

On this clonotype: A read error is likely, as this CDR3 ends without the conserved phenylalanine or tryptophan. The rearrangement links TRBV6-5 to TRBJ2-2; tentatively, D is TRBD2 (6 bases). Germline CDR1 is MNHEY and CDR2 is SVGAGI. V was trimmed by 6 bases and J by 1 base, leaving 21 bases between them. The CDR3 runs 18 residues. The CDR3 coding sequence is TGTGCCAGCAGACCCCTCGTGGGGGGTCGGTGGAACACCGGGGAGCTGTTTTTA. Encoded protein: CASRPLVGGRWNTGELFL.